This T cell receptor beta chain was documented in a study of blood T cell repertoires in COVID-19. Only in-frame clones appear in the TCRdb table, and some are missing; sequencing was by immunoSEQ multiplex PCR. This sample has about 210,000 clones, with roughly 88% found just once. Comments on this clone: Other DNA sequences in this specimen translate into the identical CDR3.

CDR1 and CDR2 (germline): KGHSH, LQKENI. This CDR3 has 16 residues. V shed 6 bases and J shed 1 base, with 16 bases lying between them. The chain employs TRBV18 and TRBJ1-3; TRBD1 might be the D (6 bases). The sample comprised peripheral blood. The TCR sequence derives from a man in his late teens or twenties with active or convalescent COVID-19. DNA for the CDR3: TGTGCCAGCTCGCACGCACAGGGTGGATCTGGAAACACCATATATTTT. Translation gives CASSHAQGGSGNTIYF.